Below, 30 T cell receptor beta chains from the same sample are listed, as sequenced in a study of graft-versus-host responses after intestinal transplantation. What these receptors recognize is not known. Sequenced by immunoSEQ multiplex PCR; TCRdb stores in-frame clones only, minus some. The table has some 62,000 clones, more than 90% seen once. Material: unstimulated CD8+ T cells sorted from spleen or lymph node cells, obtained before transplant. These receptors originate from a human donor who was the organ donor for an intestinal transplant.

This clone came up a few times. The chain couples TRBV4-1 to TRBJ1-1, with unresolved D. The CDR3 loop spans 15 amino acids. CDR1 and CDR2 from the germline V gene are MGHRA and YSYEKL. V was shortened by 0 bases and J by 1 base, with 9 bases between the two germline ends. The CDR3 sequence is CASSQDARRNTEAFF. The CDR3, as DNA: TGCGCCAGCAGCCAAGATGCCCGGAGGAACACTGAAGCTTTCTTT.

The V and J genes are TRBV27 and TRBJ2-7; maybe TRBD2 (5 bases). V was shortened by 5 bases and J by 3 bases, with 11 bases between the two germline ends. The V gene's germline CDR1 is MNHEY and CDR2 SMNVEV (reference sequence). CDR3 length: 13 residues. The CDR3 DNA sequence: TGTGCCAGCAGTCCAAACCGGGACTACGAGCAGTACTTC. It encodes CASSPNRDYEQYF.

The chain combines TRBV5-6 with TRBJ1-2, with D unresolved. In germline, CDR1 is SGHDT, CDR2 YYEEEE. V lost 0 bases and J lost 4, with 7 bases in between. The CDR3 has 13 amino acids. The CDR3 DNA reads as TGTGCCAGCAGCTTGGTAGCATTCTATGGCTACACCTTC. This gives the protein CASSLVAFYGYTF.

DNA for the CDR3: TGTGCCAGCAGCTTGGTGGGTTCTTTGGGGGACTTTACTACAGATACGCAGTATTTT. Encoded protein: CASSLVGSLGDFTTDTQYF. The chain couples TRBV5-6 to TRBJ2-3; tentative D call: TRBD2 (6 bases). The V and J ends lost 0 bases and 3 bases respectively, with 23 bases between them. The CDR3 has 19 amino acids. Looked up from germline, CDR1 is SGHDT and CDR2 is YYEEEE.

Only one count was recorded for this clone. V usage is TRBV28 and J usage is TRBJ2-1; D gene uncertain. Germline lookup yields CDR1 MDHEN and CDR2 SYDVKM. Deletions cut 3 bases from V and 7 bases from J, with 13 bases between. The CDR3 covers 14 residues. CDR3 in amino acids: CASSFDSSVNEQFF. In nucleotides, the CDR3 is TGTGCCAGCAGTTTCGACTCCTCAGTTAATGAGCAGTTCTTC. The whole variable domain, remainder taken from reference TRBV28 and TRBJ2-1, is DVKVTQSSRYLVKRTGEKVFLECVQDMDHENMFWYRQDPGLGLRLIYFSYDVKMKEKGDIPEGYSVSREKKERFSLILESASTNQTSMYLCASSFDSSVNEQFFGPGTRLTVL.

The chain carries TRBV15 and TRBJ2-7; 9 bases match TRBD1. The CDR3 loop spans 17 amino acids. Germline loops: CDR1 LNHNV, CDR2 YYDKDF (reference sequence). V shed 1 base, J shed 5 bases, and the junction held 12 bases outside the gene matches. The CDR3: CATSRGPGSGTGNEQYF. The CDR3 nucleotides are TGTGCCACCAGCAGAGGCCCGGGATCCGGGACAGGGAACGAGCAGTACTTC.

The V and J genes are TRBV4-3 and TRBJ2-7; 9 nucleotides agree with TRBD2. The CDR3 covers 15 residues. The germline V gene has CDR1 LGHNA and CDR2 YSLEER. J gave up 0 bases and V 4 bases, and 4 bases lay outside the gene matches. The CDR3 region has the DNA TGCGCCAGCAGCCCTATAGCGGGGGCCTCCTACGAGCAGTACTTC. It codes for CASSPIAGASYEQYF.

J is TRBJ1-2 and V is TRBV28; tentatively, D is TRBD1 (5 bases). V dropped 7 bases and J dropped 0 bases, with 21 bases sitting between them. The CDR3 totals 17 residues. CDR1 MDHEN and CDR2 SYDVKM come from the germline V gene. The CDR3 region has the DNA TGTGCCAGCATCCCCCGGGTAGGGGCTGGAGCTAACTATGGCTACACCTTC. Its translation is CASIPRVGAGANYGYTF.

The rearrangement uses TRBV27 and TRBJ2-7; TRBD1 matches 10 bases. J lost 0 bases, V lost 5 bases, and 4 bases had no gene match. Germline V gives CDR1 MNHEY, CDR2 SMNVEV (reference sequence). This CDR3 spans 15 amino acids. CDR3 residues: CASSTDRGSSYEQYF. As DNA, the CDR3 is TGTGCCAGCAGTACGGACAGGGGGAGCTCCTACGAGCAGTACTTC.

The chain couples TRBV9 to TRBJ2-7; 7 nucleotides line up with TRBD2. Per germline, CDR1 SGDLS and CDR2 YYNGEE. The CDR3 contains 15 residues. J lost 4 bases, V lost 4 bases, and 11 bases had no gene match. The CDR3 loop reads CASSPDPPRGYEQYF. The CDR3 DNA reads as TGTGCCAGCAGCCCCGACCCTCCGCGGGGGTACGAGCAGTACTTC.

CDR3 in amino acids: CASSPRQGRDDQPQHF. The CDR3 DNA follows: TGTGCCAGCAGCCCAAGACAGGGACGGGACGATCAGCCCCAGCATTTT. This chain connects TRBV21-1 to TRBJ1-5; the D call TRBD1 from the table was never checked on the DNA. TRBV21-1 represents a pseudogene. CDR3 length equals 16 residues.

This sequence joins TRBV7-9 and TRBJ2-1; no firm D call. Germline assignment: CDR1 SEHNR and CDR2 FQNEAQ (reference sequence). V dropped 4 bases and J dropped 4 bases, with 8 bases sitting between them. CDR3 length: 13 amino acids. This chain's CDR3 is CASSSTVYNEQFF. As DNA, the CDR3 is TGTGCCAGCAGCTCAACAGTTTACAATGAGCAGTTCTTC. The full variable domain, its missing parts supplied by reference TRBV7-9 and TRBJ2-1, is DTGVSQNPRHKITKRGQNVTFRCDPISEHNRLYWYRQTLGQGPEFLTYFQNEAQLEKSRLLSDRFSAERPKGSFSTLEIQRTEQGDSAMYLCASSSTVYNEQFFGPGTRLTVL.

This clone appeared once. The genes are TRBV30 and TRBJ2-7; weak D call: TRBD2 (5 bases). Deletions cut 0 bases from V and 1 base from J, with 10 bases between. Germline V gives CDR1 GTSNPN, CDR2 SVGIG (reference sequence). CDR3 length: 14 residues. CDR3 loop: CAWSVLGGSYEQYF. The CDR3 DNA reads TGTGCCTGGAGTGTACTAGGTGGATCCTACGAGCAGTACTTC.

The chain joins TRBV6-5 to TRBJ2-5, with 8 positions matching TRBD1. Germline V gene data show CDR1 as MNHEY and CDR2 as SVGAGI. V trimming: 0 bases; J trimming: 3 bases; junction bases outside the gene matches: 6. The CDR3 consists of 16 residues. CDR3 in DNA: TGTGCCAGCAGTTACTCTACGGCGGGACAGGAAGAGACCCAGTACTTC. It translates to CASSYSTAGQEETQYF.

Regarding this clone: A junction boundary mismatches the germline segment, possibly from a read error. This chain joins TRBV7-7 and TRBJ2-1; D gene ambiguous. The germline V gene has CDR1 SSHAT and CDR2 FNYEAQ (reference sequence). The CDR3 is 13 amino acids. The CDR3 DNA sequence: TGTGCTAGCAGCTTAGTCGATAGCAATGAGCAGTTCTTC. Translated, it gives CASSLVDSNEQFF. Based on the CDR3 plus reference TRBV7-7 and TRBJ2-1, the full variable domain is GAGVSQSPRYKVTKRGQDVTLRCDPISSHATLYWYQQALGQGPEFLTYFNYEAQPDKSGLPSDRFSAERPEGSISTLTIQRTEQRDSAMYRCASSLVDSNEQFFGPGTRLTVL.

This sequence joins TRBV4-3 and TRBJ2-1; 8 nucleotides match TRBD2. Trimming took 0 bases from V and 2 from J; bases not matched to a gene: 3. This CDR3 region has 16 residues. Germline loops: CDR1 LGHNA, CDR2 YSLEER. DNA for the CDR3: TGCGCCAGCAGCCAAGAAGCGGGAGTACCCTACAATGAGCAGTTCTTC. Its protein is CASSQEAGVPYNEQFF.

The V call is TRBV15, the J call TRBJ2-7; 9 positions agree with TRBD1. J lost 5 bases, V lost 0 bases, and 5 bases had no gene match. The CDR3 covers 15 residues. Germline V gene data show CDR1 as LNHNV and CDR2 as YYDKDF (reference sequence). The CDR3 coding sequence is TGTGCCACCAGCAGAGATGTAACAGGGGGCCACGAGCAGTACTTC. Translated, it gives CATSRDVTGGHEQYF.

This rearrangement joins TRBV7-9 to TRBJ2-6; 8 bases line up with TRBD1. The CDR3 runs to 18 residues. Germline V lookup: CDR1 SEHNR, CDR2 FQNEAQ (reference sequence). V lost 10 bases and J lost 2; bases outside the gene matches: 16. The CDR3 is CAIKDREIPRPGANVLTF. The DNA of the CDR3 is TGTGCCATCAAGGACAGGGAAATACCCCGCCCTGGGGCCAACGTCCTGACTTTC.

The chain uses TRBV4-3 and TRBJ2-1; D perhaps matches TRBD2 (7 bases). V was cut by 4 bases and J by 6 bases, with 13 bases left in between. The CDR3 contains 14 residues. The germline V gene has CDR1 LGHNA and CDR2 YSLEER. This chain's CDR3 is CASSRGASGNEQFF. CDR3 nucleotides: TGCGCCAGCAGCCGGGGGGCTAGCGGCAATGAGCAGTTCTTC.

As DNA, the CDR3 is TGTGCCAGCAGCCGGGACAGGTTCTATGGCTACACCTTC. Its translation is CASSRDRFYGYTF. The V gene is TRBV27, the J gene TRBJ1-2; 8 bases fit TRBD1. V shed 6 bases, J shed 4 bases, and the junction held 4 bases outside the gene matches. The CDR3 extends over 13 amino acids. Germline-derived CDR1 and CDR2 are MNHEY and SMNVEV (reference sequence).

The rearrangement joins TRBV29-1 to TRBJ2-1; TRBD2 agrees at 8 bases. V lost 2 bases and J lost 3; bases outside the gene matches: 3. The CDR3 is 14 residues long. The germline V gene has CDR1 SQVTM and CDR2 ANQGSEA. CDR3 amino acids: CSVEKGLGYNEQFF. The CDR3 DNA reads TGCAGCGTTGAAAAGGGACTAGGCTACAATGAGCAGTTCTTC.

The chain joins TRBV19 to TRBJ1-5, with 11 bases aligning to TRBD1. The V gene's germline CDR1 is LNHDA and CDR2 SQIVND (reference sequence). This CDR3 has 16 amino acids. The trim removed 5 bases at V and 3 bases at J, leaving 6 bases unmatched. The CDR3 sequence is CASSWGQGENNQPQHF. The CDR3 coding sequence is TGTGCCAGTAGTTGGGGACAGGGGGAGAACAATCAGCCCCAGCATTTT.

The chain uses TRBV5-4 and TRBJ2-1, with a tentative D call TRBD2 (6 bases). From germline, CDR1 is SGHNT and CDR2 YYREEE (reference sequence). V was shortened by 3 bases and J by 0 bases, with 13 bases between the two germline ends. CDR3 size: 16 residues. This CDR3 reads CASSWRRESSYNEQFF. The CDR3 coding sequence is TGTGCCAGCAGCTGGCGCCGGGAGAGCTCCTACAATGAGCAGTTCTTC. Complete variable domain (other parts from reference TRBV5-4 and TRBJ2-1): ETGVTQSPTHLIKTRGQQVTLRCSSQSGHNTVSWYQQALGQGPQFIFQYYREEENGRGNFPPRFSGLQFPNYSSELNVNALELDDSALYLCASSWRRESSYNEQFFGPGTRLTVL.

V is TRBV6-5 and J is TRBJ2-3; 8 bases line up with TRBD2. V shed 0 bases and J 3 bases; nucleotides not matched to a gene: 2. Germline CDR1 is MNHEY and CDR2 is SVGAGI. The CDR3 spans 15 residues. The CDR3 protein is CASSYSASGTDTQYF. CDR3 bases: TGTGCCAGCAGTTACTCGGCTAGCGGGACAGATACGCAGTATTTT.

This sequence joins TRBV4-3 and TRBJ2-5; weak D call: TRBD1 (6 bases). The CDR3 is made up of 15 amino acids. Germline V CDR1 and CDR2: LGHNA, YSLEER. V was shortened by 0 bases and J by 7 bases, with 15 bases between the two germline ends. The CDR3 DNA reads as TGCGCCAGCAGCCAAGATCAACAGGGAGAGGCGACCCAGTACTTC. This translates into CASSQDQQGEATQYF.

The V and J genes are TRBV9 and TRBJ2-5; D unresolved. The assigned J gene may be wrong: the sequence end matches TRBJ2-7 better. The V gene's germline CDR1 is SGDLS and CDR2 YYNGEE. The CDR3 has 13 residues. The CDR3 DNA reads TGTGCCAGCAGCATAGAAAATAATTACGAGCAGTACTTC. Its protein product is CASSIENNYEQYF.

V gene TRBV28 combines with J gene TRBJ2-7; 7 positions match TRBD2. Germline V gene data show CDR1 as MDHEN and CDR2 as SYDVKM. CDR3 length: 14 amino acids. This CDR3 is CAYSRGGTLNEQYF. The CDR3 nucleotides are TGTGCGTATTCTCGCGGGGGAACCCTGAACGAGCAGTACTTC.

The CDR3 reads CASSYGTALYEQYF. The CDR3 DNA reads as TGTGCCAGCAGTTACGGGACAGCCCTATACGAGCAGTACTTC. The J gene is TRBJ2-7, the V gene TRBV5-6; 7 bases align to TRBD1. Germline-derived CDR1 and CDR2 are SGHDT and YYEEEE. This CDR3 contains 14 residues. V dropped 5 bases and J dropped 4; count of bases not matched to a gene: 9.

J is TRBJ1-1 and V is TRBV4-3, with D possibly TRBD1 on 6 matching bases. Germline CDR1 LGHNA, CDR2 YSLEER. CDR3 length: 15 residues. Between the trimmed V and J ends, which lost 0 bases and 2 bases, there was a span of 10 bases. CDR3 sequence (DNA): TGCGCCAGCAGCCAAGAGGACAGTTACAACACTGAAGCTTTCTTT. It encodes CASSQEDSYNTEAFF.

V gene TRBV7-3 combines with J gene TRBJ1-2; TRBD1 aligns across 7 bases. The germline V gene has CDR1 SGHTA and CDR2 FQGTGA. V lost 5 bases and J lost 0; bases outside the gene matches: 6. The CDR3 has 15 amino acids. The CDR3 is CASSPTGDPNYGYTF. In DNA form, the CDR3 reads TGTGCCAGCAGCCCCACAGGGGATCCTAACTATGGCTACACCTTC.